The following is a T cell receptor beta chain sequence with its context. This clonotype was observed many times. What antigen it recognizes has not been identified. No much larger clone exists at a distance of one base, and base qualities are not known. The library relied on 5' RACE. Reads for this sample came from a NextSeq 500. In the TCR library protocol, a unique molecular identifier was attached to each TCR cDNA molecule so that PCR and sequencing errors could be corrected. Regarding the original processing steps: TCR identification, UMI-based error correction and CDR3 extraction were performed with Decombinator tools. Expanded TCRs were defined as those above a frequency of 2 per 1,000, corresponding to the top 1% of the tumor frequency distribution. Renyi diversity was computed with the R vegan package after each repertoire had been subsampled 100 times to 5,000 TCRs. CDR3 similarity networks were constructed using string-kernel similarity of amino acid triplets, with links drawn between CDR3s whose pairwise similarity was above 0.82. TCRdb took the public reads, trimmed them with fastp at Q25, ran MiXCR for clone calling and kept in-frame beta chains. CDR3 protein duplicates are merged, each entry listing the most common genes and DNA. The V and J calls shown here were made by TCRdb, not taken from the authors' results. Here the sample has about 23,000 distinct CDR3 sequences; about 4.4% occur a single time. The ten largest clones capture around 5.5% of the sample.

This specimen comes from a study of spatial heterogeneity in lung cancer (dated by TCRdb to between 2017 and 2020). Notes on the research overall: Beta-chain transcripts were consistently detected in greater numbers than alpha-chain transcripts, which likely reflects a higher abundance of beta-chain transcripts. In the raw uncorrected reads, each unique combination of TCR and UMI appeared more than ten times on average. The study quantitatively compared TCR alpha and beta repertoires across multiple tumor regions, matched nontumor lung and blood in non-small cell lung cancer. Nonsynonymous mutation counts, determined by whole-exome sequencing of tumor tissue, were related to features of the TCR repertoire. Both alpha and beta chains were TCR-sequenced in samples taken at surgery, namely 220 tumor regions, 61 to 65 matched nontumor lung samples and around 53 PBMC samples. The investigation overall reported the following: Ubiquitous expanded tumor TCRs showed up in blood more often at tumor resection than at routine follow-up. Additional single-cell paired TCR alpha and beta sequencing was considered necessary to confirm, at a functional level, the hypothesis that regional TCRs recognize regional mutations.

In the paper's terms, the time point label means: sample taken at primary tumor resection. Donors were over 60 patients with early-stage, untreated non-small cell lung cancer from the lung TRACERx cohort. Without any cell sorting, TCR sequencing was performed on whole RNA extracted either from tumor and nontumor lung tissue or from cryopreserved PBMC samples. A patient was chosen for TCR sequencing only when enough RNA was available from at least two tumor regions. CDR1 and CDR2, per the germline V gene (reference sequence), are DFQATT and SNEGSKA. Including cysteine and phenylalanine, the CDR3 has 16 amino acids. Only the CDR3 part of the read is kept: 48 bases, read in frame from the first base. The junction shows trimming of 0 bases on V and 0 bases on J, plus 12 bases between the germline ends.

The material sequenced was PBMCs, taken at surgery. Rearrangement joined TRBV20-1 to TRBJ1-3, with no reliable assignment of the D segment. The sequence derives from a male donor with early-stage non-small cell lung cancer. In nucleotides, the sequence is TGCAGTGCTAGAGATTTAGGCAGTTTCTCTGGAAACACCATATATTTT. This translates into CSARDLGSFSGNTIYF.